A single sample is the source of the 28 T cell receptor beta chains below, sequenced in a study of cytomegalovirus exposure and HLA in healthy donors. The table came from immunoSEQ multiplex PCR; TCRdb's copy has only in-frame clones and leaves some out. The sample consists of about 120,000 clones, about 91% of them appearing once. Sequencing used PBMCs. The receptors derive from a man between 18 and 29 years old in good health and CMV-seronegative.

This sequence joins TRBV27 and TRBJ2-1, with D tentatively TRBD2 (6 bases). Trimming left V 5 bases short and J 8 bases short, with 19 bases between. Germline loops: CDR1 MNHEY, CDR2 SMNVEV (reference sequence). CDR3 length: 15 amino acids. The CDR3 loop reads CASSPQGLVSDEQFF. CDR3 bases: TGTGCCAGCAGTCCCCAGGGACTGGTTTCAGATGAGCAGTTCTTC.

The chain links TRBV27 to TRBJ2-7; a weak D match, TRBD2 (5 bases). Germline loops: CDR1 MNHEY, CDR2 SMNVEV (reference sequence). This CDR3 has 12 residues. V was shortened by 5 bases and J by 8 bases, with 13 bases between the two germline ends. CDR3 DNA: TGTGCCAGCAGTCCCCGGACGGGGAAGCAGTACTTC. As protein: CASSPRTGKQYF.

This chain links TRBV2 with TRBJ2-3; D possibly corresponds to TRBD1 (8 bases). This CDR3 comprises 16 residues. CDR1 and CDR2 (germline): SNHLY, FYNNEI. Trimming stripped 9 bases from V and 3 bases from J, with 22 bases between. CDR3 coding DNA: TGTGCCAGGGCTCCCATTACAGGGGGGGGAACAGATACGCAGTATTTT. Translation gives CARAPITGGGTDTQYF.

This chain uses TRBV5-6 with TRBJ1-1, with 9 bases identical to TRBD1. V lost 0 bases and J lost 9; bases outside the gene matches: 6. The germline V gene has CDR1 SGHDT and CDR2 YYEEEE. The length of the CDR3 is 14 residues. The CDR3 DNA sequence: TGTGCCAGCAGCTTGGCCCTTGGGACAGGGAAAGCTTTCTTT. This gives the protein CASSLALGTGKAFF.

The CDR3 sequence is CASSLFPGAPKNIQYF. In nucleotides, the CDR3 is TGTGCCAGCAGTTTATTTCCGGGAGCACCCAAAAACATTCAGTACTTC. This chain uses TRBV27 with TRBJ2-4, with D possibly being TRBD2 (6 bases). CDR3 size: 16 residues. V was shortened by 1 base and J by 2 bases, with 12 bases between the two germline ends. Germline CDR1 and CDR2: MNHEY and SMNVEV (reference sequence).

The J gene is TRBJ2-3, the V gene TRBV6-5; possible D gene TRBD1, 8 bases. Germline V gene lookup returns CDR1 MNHEY and CDR2 SVGAGI. The CDR3 contains 16 residues. Trimming shortened V by 0 bases and J by 0 bases, and 10 bases separated the two germline ends. The CDR3 region is CASSYSQGGSTDTQYF. The CDR3 coding sequence is TGTGCCAGCAGTTACTCACAGGGGGGGAGCACAGATACGCAGTATTTT.

The CDR3, as DNA: TGTGCCAGTAGTAGGGACAGGGAAACTGAAGCTTTCTTT. Residues: CASSRDRETEAFF. The V gene is TRBV19, the J gene TRBJ1-1, with 9 nucleotides matching TRBD1. V dropped 4 bases and J dropped 5; count of bases not matched to a gene: 2. Germline V gene data show CDR1 as LNHDA and CDR2 as SQIVND (reference sequence). There are 13 residues in the CDR3.

The chain recombines TRBV6-1 with TRBJ2-7; 11 positions match TRBD2. Germline-derived CDR1 and CDR2 are MNHNS and SASEGT. J was trimmed by 3 bases and V by 0 bases; bases with no gene match: 1. CDR3 length equals 15 residues. CDR3 bases: TGTGCCAGCAGTGAAGCCCTAGCGGGAGGCTACGAGCAGTACTTC. Protein sequence: CASSEALAGGYEQYF.

About this clone itself: Other DNA sequences in this specimen translate into the identical CDR3. The chain employs TRBV6-5 and TRBJ1-5, with D unclear. This CDR3 contains 15 residues. CDR1 is MNHEY, CDR2 SVGAGI, per germline. V was clipped by 0 bases and J by 1 base, with 7 bases between them. Here the CDR3 DNA reads TGTGCCAGCAGTTACTCAGGCGGAAGCAATCAGCCCCAGCATTTT. This codes for CASSYSGGSNQPQHF.

J is TRBJ2-5 and V is TRBV30, with D perhaps TRBD1 (6 bases). Germline-derived CDR1 and CDR2 are GTSNPN and SVGIG (reference sequence). V lost 3 bases and J 1 base, leaving 9 bases between the germline ends. This CDR3 comprises 13 residues. The CDR3 protein is CAWSRGSQETQYF. In DNA, the CDR3 is TGTGCCTGGAGCAGGGGCAGCCAAGAGACCCAGTACTTC.

This clone was detected only once. This chain joins TRBV6-5 and TRBJ1-2, with 10 bases that match TRBD1. The CDR3 has 13 residues. From germline, CDR1 is MNHEY and CDR2 SVGAGI. V lost 5 bases, J lost 9 bases, and 6 bases stayed unmatched. The DNA for the CDR3 is TGTGCCAGCAGTACTCCGGGACAGGGGCGCTACACCTTC. This sequence encodes CASSTPGQGRYTF.

This clone occurred a few times. The identical CDR3 is also encoded by other nucleotide sequences in the sample. The chain combines TRBV7-2 with TRBJ2-7; no firm D call. The CDR3 covers 13 residues. Germline V gene data show CDR1 as SGHTA and CDR2 as FQGNSA. Trimming pared 4 bases from V and 1 base from J, leaving 8 bases between. The DNA of the CDR3 is TGTGCCAGCAGCTCTAGTCCTTCCTACGAGCAGTACTTC. The encoded protein is CASSSSPSYEQYF.

The sample holds many counts of this clone. The V gene is TRBV30, the J gene TRBJ2-4; 9 nucleotides agree with TRBD2. This CDR3 contains 16 residues. After removal of 2 bases from V and 0 bases from J, the junction contained 5 bases not matched to a gene. Germline V gene data show CDR1 as GTSNPN and CDR2 as SVGIG (reference sequence). DNA for the CDR3: TGTGCCTGGAGTAAGGCGGGGGGGCTAGCCAAAAACATTCAGTACTTC. This translates into CAWSKAGGLAKNIQYF. The variable domain in full, with the rest retrieved from reference TRBV30 and TRBJ2-4, is SQTIHQWPATLVQPVGSPLSLECTVEGTSNPNLYWYRQAAGRGLQLLFYSVGIGQISSEVPQNLSASRPQDRQFILSSKKLLLSDSGFYLCAWSKAGGLAKNIQYFGAGTRLSVL.

This chain connects TRBV28 to TRBJ1-5, with unresolved D. V lost 6 bases and J 2 bases, leaving 14 bases between the germline ends. The germline CDR1 and CDR2 sequences are MDHEN and SYDVKM. The CDR3 length is 15 residues. The CDR3 DNA is TGTGCCAGCAGCTCACTCGGGGAGGGCAATCAGCCCCAGCATTTT. Amino acid sequence: CASSSLGEGNQPQHF.

V usage is TRBV19 and J usage is TRBJ2-7, with D possibly being TRBD1 (5 bases). V dropped 3 bases and J dropped 5 bases, with 11 bases sitting between them. In germline, CDR1 is LNHDA, CDR2 SQIVND (reference sequence). There are 13 residues in the CDR3. This CDR3 is CASSIRGADEQYF. The CDR3 DNA follows: TGTGCCAGTAGTATTAGGGGTGCCGACGAGCAGTACTTC.

The chain joins TRBV6-5 to TRBJ1-5; D may be TRBD1 (6 bases). Germline loops: CDR1 MNHEY, CDR2 SVGAGI. V lost 6 bases to trimming and J lost 3 bases, with 12 bases between them. This CDR3 spans 14 amino acids. CDR3 loop: CASSRYRDNQPQHF. Written as DNA, the CDR3 is TGTGCCAGCAGCCGCTACAGGGACAATCAGCCCCAGCATTTT.

The chain uses TRBV11-2 and TRBJ2-5, with 7 bases lining up with TRBD1. The junction had 8 bases not matched to a gene; V was cut back by 5 bases and J by 2 bases. This CDR3 spans 15 amino acids. Germline V gene data show CDR1 as SGHAT and CDR2 as FQNNGV. The CDR3 loop is CASSVDRARQETQYF. CDR3 coding DNA: TGTGCCAGCAGCGTTGACAGGGCGAGGCAAGAGACCCAGTACTTC.

The rearrangement uses TRBV27 and TRBJ2-5; 10 bases fit TRBD1. The CDR3 is 15 amino acids. Germline V gives CDR1 MNHEY, CDR2 SMNVEV (reference sequence). The trim removed 4 bases at V and 5 bases at J, leaving 7 bases unmatched. The CDR3 is CASSWLGQGTETQYF. The CDR3 DNA sequence: TGTGCCAGCAGTTGGCTGGGACAGGGGACGGAGACCCAGTACTTC.

This clone showed up just a few times. The chain links TRBV7-8 to TRBJ2-1, with D unclear. V was shortened by 1 base and J by 9 bases, with 13 bases between the two germline ends. The germline V gene has CDR1 SGHVS and CDR2 FQNEAQ. The CDR3 contains 14 residues. The CDR3 nucleotides read TGTGCCAGCAGCTTAGAGGTTACTATCGGTGAGCAGTTCTTC. It is translated as CASSLEVTIGEQFF.

This chain connects TRBV7-2 to TRBJ2-2; D is possibly TRBD2 (6 bases). This CDR3 is 16 amino acids long. CDR1 is SGHTA and CDR2 is FQGNSA in the germline V gene. V was clipped by 3 bases and J by 2 bases, with 13 bases between them. The CDR3 loop is CASSLGLHFNTGELFF. The CDR3 DNA follows: TGTGCCAGCAGCTTGGGACTTCACTTCAACACCGGGGAGCTGTTTTTT.

V usage is TRBV4-3 and J usage is TRBJ1-3, with D tentatively TRBD1 (5 bases). CDR3 size: 15 residues. The V end was cut by 0 bases, the J end by 3 bases, with 9 bases between. Germline V CDR1 and CDR2: LGHNA, YSLEER. CDR3 amino acids: CASSQDRGDGNTIYF. In nucleotides, the CDR3 is TGCGCCAGCAGCCAAGATCGGGGGGATGGAAACACCATATATTTT.

The chain uses TRBV28 and TRBJ1-1; 7 bases match TRBD1. With V trimmed by 4 bases and J by 2 bases, 4 bases remained unmatched. The CDR3 consists of 14 residues. Germline-derived CDR1 and CDR2 are MDHEN and SYDVKM. CDR3 protein: CASSYDRANTEAFF. The CDR3 DNA sequence: TGTGCCAGCAGTTACGACAGGGCTAACACTGAAGCTTTCTTT.

The chain links TRBV7-2 to TRBJ2-7; D is possibly TRBD2 (5 bases). This CDR3 has 13 residues. V lost 1 base and J 4 bases, leaving 8 bases between the germline ends. Looked up from germline, CDR1 is SGHTA and CDR2 is FQGNSA. The CDR3 spells CASSLGELYEQYF. Written as DNA, the CDR3 is TGTGCCAGCAGCTTAGGGGAGCTGTACGAGCAGTACTTC. Full variable domain (outside the CDR3, taken from reference TRBV7-2 and TRBJ2-7): GAGVSQSPSNKVTEKGKDVELRCDPISGHTALYWYRQSLGQGLEFLIYFQGNSAPDKSGLPSDRFSAERTGGSVSTLTIQRTQQEDSAVYLCASSLGELYEQYFGPGTRLTVT.

The chain links TRBV4-3 to TRBJ2-2; D is uncertain. CDR3 length: 16 amino acids. The V and J ends lost 0 bases and 1 base respectively, with 9 bases between them. CDR1 and CDR2 (germline): LGHNA, YSLEER. This CDR3 is CASSQDVVMNTGELFF. CDR3 DNA sequence: TGCGCCAGCAGCCAAGACGTAGTCATGAACACCGGGGAGCTGTTTTTT.

This clone was seen just once. The J gene is TRBJ1-5, the V gene TRBV30; 8 nucleotides agree with TRBD1. CDR1 is GTSNPN and CDR2 is SVGIG in the germline V gene (reference sequence). The length of the CDR3 is 14 residues. Germline trimming cut 0 bases from V and 4 bases from J; bases unmatched to any gene: 2. CDR3: CAWSVGQGNQPQHF. Written as DNA, the CDR3 is TGTGCCTGGAGTGTAGGACAGGGAAATCAGCCCCAGCATTTT.

J is TRBJ2-5 and V is TRBV29-1; TRBD1 aligns across 7 bases. Germline CDR1 SQVTM, CDR2 ANQGSEA. The ends lost 4 bases at V and 5 bases at J; junction bases unmatched: 7. The CDR3 length is 13 residues. The CDR3 sequence: CSVGQGWRETQYF. The CDR3, as DNA: TGCAGCGTTGGACAGGGTTGGCGGGAGACCCAGTACTTC.

The V gene is TRBV7-8, the J gene TRBJ2-1, with D possibly TRBD2 on 5 matching bases. Looked up from germline, CDR1 is SGHVS and CDR2 is FQNEAQ. V was pared by 5 bases and J by 13 bases, with 12 bases between. The CDR3 runs 11 residues. Here the CDR3 reads CASSEQSGQFF. In DNA form, the CDR3 reads TGTGCCAGCAGCGAGCAAAGCGGACAGTTCTTC.

The chain recombines TRBV5-8 with TRBJ2-7, with 8 bases that match TRBD2. This CDR3 contains 15 residues. In germline, CDR1 is SGHTS, CDR2 YDEGEE. V lost 4 bases, J lost 5 bases, and 11 bases stayed unmatched. The CDR3 DNA is TGTGCCAGCAGCCTCGAGGTCGGGGGGGCCGACGAGCAGTACTTC. Its translation: CASSLEVGGADEQYF.